This TCR beta chain stems from a study of OX40 agonist ivuxolimab in advanced cancers. Study context: The study enrolled dose-escalation patients with hepatocellular carcinoma, melanoma, renal cell or head and neck cancer. Regarding the study as a whole: Clonal expansion was seen in CD4+ and CD8+ blood T cells by week 6 at 0.1 to 3.0 mg/kg.

Repertoires were generated with immunoSEQ multiplex PCR, while TCRdb's copy carries only in-frame clones and drops some. The sample consists of 75,000 to 85,000 clones, roughly 84% of them appearing once. Germline CDR1 is MGHRA and CDR2 is YSYEKL. V was shortened by 2 bases and J by 0 bases, with 8 bases between the two germline ends. The CDR3 totals 15 residues. With baseline, cycle 4 day 1, and cycle 7 day 1 as timepoints, blood was sampled. As for this clone: Its antigen is unknown.

The receptor comes from an adult with an advanced solid tumor such as melanoma, head and neck, liver or kidney cancer. The rearrangement uses TRBV4-1 and TRBJ2-1; a possible D gene is TRBD2 (5 bases). Here the sequenced sample was CD4+ or CD8+ T cells sorted from blood, taken in a trial of the OX40 agonist ivuxolimab. The chain's CDR3 is CASSQSGNSYNEQFF. In DNA form, the CDR3 reads TGCGCCAGCAGCCAAAGCGGCAACTCCTACAATGAGCAGTTCTTC.